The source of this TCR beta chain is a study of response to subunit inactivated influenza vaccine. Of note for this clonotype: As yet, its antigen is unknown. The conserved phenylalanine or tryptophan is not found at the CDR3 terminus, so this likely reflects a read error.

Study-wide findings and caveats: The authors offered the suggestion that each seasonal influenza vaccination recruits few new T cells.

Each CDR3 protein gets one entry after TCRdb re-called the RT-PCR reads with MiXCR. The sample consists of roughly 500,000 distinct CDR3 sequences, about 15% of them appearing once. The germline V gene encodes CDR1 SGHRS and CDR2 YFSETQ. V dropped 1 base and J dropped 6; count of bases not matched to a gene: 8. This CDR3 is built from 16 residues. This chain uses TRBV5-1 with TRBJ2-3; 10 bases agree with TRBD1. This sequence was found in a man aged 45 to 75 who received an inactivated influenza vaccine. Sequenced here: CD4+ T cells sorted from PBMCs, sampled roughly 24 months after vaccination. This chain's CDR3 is CASSLYGTGVTDTQYY. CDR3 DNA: TGCGCCAGCAGCTTGTACGGGACAGGGGTAACCGATACGCAGTATTAT.